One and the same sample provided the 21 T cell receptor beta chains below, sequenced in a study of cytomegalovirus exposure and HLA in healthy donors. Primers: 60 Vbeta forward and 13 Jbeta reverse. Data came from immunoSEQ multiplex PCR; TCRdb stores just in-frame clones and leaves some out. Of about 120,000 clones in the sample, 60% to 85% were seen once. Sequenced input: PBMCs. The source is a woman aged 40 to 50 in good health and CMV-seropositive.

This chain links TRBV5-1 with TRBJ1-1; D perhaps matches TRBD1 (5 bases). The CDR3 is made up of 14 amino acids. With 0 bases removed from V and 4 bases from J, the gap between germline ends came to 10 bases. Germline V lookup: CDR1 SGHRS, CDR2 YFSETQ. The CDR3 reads CASSLEGHPTEAFF. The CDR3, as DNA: TGCGCCAGCAGCTTGGAAGGACACCCCACTGAAGCTTTCTTT.

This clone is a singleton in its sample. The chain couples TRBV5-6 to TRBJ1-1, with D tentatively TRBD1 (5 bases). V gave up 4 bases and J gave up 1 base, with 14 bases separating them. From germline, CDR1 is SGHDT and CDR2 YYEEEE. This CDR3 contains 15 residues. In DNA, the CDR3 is TGTGCCAGCAGCGCGATCGGGGGAGCGAACACTGAAGCTTTCTTT. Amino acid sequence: CASSAIGGANTEAFF.

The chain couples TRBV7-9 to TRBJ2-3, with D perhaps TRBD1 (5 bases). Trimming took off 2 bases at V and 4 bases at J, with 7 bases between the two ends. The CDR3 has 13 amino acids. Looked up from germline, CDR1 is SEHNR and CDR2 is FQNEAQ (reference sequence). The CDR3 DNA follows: TGTGCCAGCAGCTTACGGACATCAGATACGCAGTATTTT. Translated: CASSLRTSDTQYF.

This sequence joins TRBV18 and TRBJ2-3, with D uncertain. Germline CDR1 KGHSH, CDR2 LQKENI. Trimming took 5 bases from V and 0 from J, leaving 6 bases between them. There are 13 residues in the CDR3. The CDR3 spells CASSSVSTDTQYF. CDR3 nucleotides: TGTGCCAGCTCATCAGTAAGCACAGATACGCAGTATTTT.

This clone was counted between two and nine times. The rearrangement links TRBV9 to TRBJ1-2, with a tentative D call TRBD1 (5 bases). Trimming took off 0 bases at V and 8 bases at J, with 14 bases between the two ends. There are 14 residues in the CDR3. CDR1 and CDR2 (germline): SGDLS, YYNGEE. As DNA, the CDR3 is TGTGCCAGCAGCGTAGGACAGCAATTTATGGGCTACACCTTC. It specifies CASSVGQQFMGYTF.

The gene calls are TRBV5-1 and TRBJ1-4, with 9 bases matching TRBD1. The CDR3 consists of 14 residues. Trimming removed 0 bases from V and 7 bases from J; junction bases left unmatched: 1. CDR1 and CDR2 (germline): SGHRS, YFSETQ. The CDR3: CASSLAGQGEKLFF. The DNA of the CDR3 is TGCGCCAGCAGCTTGGCGGGACAGGGTGAAAAACTGTTTTTT.

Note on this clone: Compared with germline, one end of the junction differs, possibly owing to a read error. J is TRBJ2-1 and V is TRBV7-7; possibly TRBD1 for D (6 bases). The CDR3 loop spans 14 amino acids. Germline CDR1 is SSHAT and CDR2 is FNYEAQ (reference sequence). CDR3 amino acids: CASSLTQGHNEQFF. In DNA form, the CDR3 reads TGTGCTAGCAGCTTGACACAGGGCCACAATGAGCAGTTCTTC.

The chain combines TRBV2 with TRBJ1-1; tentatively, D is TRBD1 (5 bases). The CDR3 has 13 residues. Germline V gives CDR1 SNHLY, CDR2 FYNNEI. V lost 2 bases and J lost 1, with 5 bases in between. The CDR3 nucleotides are TGTGCCAGCAGTGAACAGGGGAACACTGAAGCTTTCTTT. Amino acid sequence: CASSEQGNTEAFF.

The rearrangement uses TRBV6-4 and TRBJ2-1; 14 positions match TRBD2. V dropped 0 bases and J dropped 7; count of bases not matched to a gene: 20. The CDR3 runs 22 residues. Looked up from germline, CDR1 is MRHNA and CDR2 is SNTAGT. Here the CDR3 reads CASSDSHTPGLAGVPGKNEQFF. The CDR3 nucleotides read TGTGCCAGCAGTGACTCCCATACTCCGGGACTAGCGGGAGTACCTGGCAAGAATGAGCAGTTCTTC.

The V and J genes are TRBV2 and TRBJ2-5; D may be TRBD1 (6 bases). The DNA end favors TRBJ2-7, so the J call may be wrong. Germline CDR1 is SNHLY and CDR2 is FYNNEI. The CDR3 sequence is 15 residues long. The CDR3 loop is CASSESQGITYEQYF. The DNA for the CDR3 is TGTGCCAGCAGTGAAAGCCAGGGGATAACCTACGAGCAGTACTTC.

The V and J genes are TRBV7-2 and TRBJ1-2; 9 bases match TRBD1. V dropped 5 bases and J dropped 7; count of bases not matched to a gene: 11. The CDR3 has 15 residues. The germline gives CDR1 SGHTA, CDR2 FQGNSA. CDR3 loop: CASSQSPQGAGGYTF. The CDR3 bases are TGTGCCAGCAGCCAAAGTCCACAGGGGGCCGGTGGCTACACCTTC.

CDR3 nucleotide sequence: TGTGCCAGCAGCAGTCAGGACAGAAATGGCTACACCTTC. Its translation: CASSSQDRNGYTF. The rearrangement uses TRBV5-4 and TRBJ1-2; D is perhaps TRBD1 (6 bases). CDR1 is SGHNT, CDR2 YYREEE, per germline (reference sequence). This CDR3 is 13 amino acids long. V lost 4 bases to trimming and J lost 6 bases, with 13 bases between them.

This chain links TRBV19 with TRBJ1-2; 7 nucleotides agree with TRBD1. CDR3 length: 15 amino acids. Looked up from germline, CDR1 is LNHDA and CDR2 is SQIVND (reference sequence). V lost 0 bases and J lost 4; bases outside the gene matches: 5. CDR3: CASSIERQGRYGYTF. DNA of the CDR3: TGTGCCAGTAGTATAGAGCGACAGGGACGCTATGGCTACACCTTC. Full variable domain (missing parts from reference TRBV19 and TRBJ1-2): DGGITQSPKYLFRKEGQNVTLSCEQNLNHDAMYWYRQDPGQGLRLIYYSQIVNDFQKGDIAEGYSVSREKKESFPLTVTSAQKNPTAFYLCASSIERQGRYGYTFGSGTRLTVV.

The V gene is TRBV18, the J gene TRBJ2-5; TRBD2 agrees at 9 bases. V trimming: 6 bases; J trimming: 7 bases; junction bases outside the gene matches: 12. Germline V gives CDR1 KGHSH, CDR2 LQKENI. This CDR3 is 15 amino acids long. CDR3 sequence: CASSWSEREVWTQYF. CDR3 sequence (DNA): TGTGCCAGCTCTTGGTCCGAGCGGGAGGTATGGACCCAGTACTTC.

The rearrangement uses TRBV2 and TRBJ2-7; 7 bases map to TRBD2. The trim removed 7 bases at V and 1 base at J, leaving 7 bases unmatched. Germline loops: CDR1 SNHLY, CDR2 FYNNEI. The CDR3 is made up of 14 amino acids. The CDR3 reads CASTRRERSYEQYF. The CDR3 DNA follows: TGTGCCAGCACGCGGCGGGAGCGATCCTACGAGCAGTACTTC.

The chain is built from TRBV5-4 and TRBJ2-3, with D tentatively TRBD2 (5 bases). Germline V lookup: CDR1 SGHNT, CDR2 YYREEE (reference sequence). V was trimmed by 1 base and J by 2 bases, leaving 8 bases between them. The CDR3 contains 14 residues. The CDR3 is CASSLPRDTDTQYF. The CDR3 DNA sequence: TGTGCCAGCAGCTTGCCGAGGGACACAGATACGCAGTATTTT.

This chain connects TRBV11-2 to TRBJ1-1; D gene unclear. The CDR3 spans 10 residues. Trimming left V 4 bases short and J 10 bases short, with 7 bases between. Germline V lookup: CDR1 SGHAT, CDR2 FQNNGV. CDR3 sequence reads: CASSSSGAFF. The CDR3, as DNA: TGTGCCAGCAGCTCGTCCGGAGCTTTCTTT.

The CDR3 region is CASRGPNRLGYTF. CDR3 coding DNA: TGTGCCAGCAGGGGGCCAAACCGCCTAGGCTACACCTTC. This rearrangement joins TRBV27 to TRBJ1-2; D is possibly TRBD1 (5 bases). Germline CDR1 reads MNHEY; CDR2 reads SMNVEV (reference sequence). The V end was cut by 6 bases, the J end by 8 bases, with 16 bases between. CDR3 length equals 13 residues.

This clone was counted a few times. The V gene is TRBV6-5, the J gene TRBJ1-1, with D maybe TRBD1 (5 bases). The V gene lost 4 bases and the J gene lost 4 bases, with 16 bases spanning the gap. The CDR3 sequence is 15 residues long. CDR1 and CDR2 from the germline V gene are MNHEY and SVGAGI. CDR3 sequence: CASSSPFSGGTEAFF. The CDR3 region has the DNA TGTGCCAGCAGTTCCCCCTTCTCGGGGGGCACTGAAGCTTTCTTT.

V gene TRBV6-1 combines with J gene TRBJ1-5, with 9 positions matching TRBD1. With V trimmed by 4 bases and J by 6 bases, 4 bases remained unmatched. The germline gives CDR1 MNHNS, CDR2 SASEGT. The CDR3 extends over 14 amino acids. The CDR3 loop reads CASSGGTGTQPQHF. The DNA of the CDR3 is TGTGCCAGCAGTGGGGGGACAGGGACTCAGCCCCAGCATTTT.

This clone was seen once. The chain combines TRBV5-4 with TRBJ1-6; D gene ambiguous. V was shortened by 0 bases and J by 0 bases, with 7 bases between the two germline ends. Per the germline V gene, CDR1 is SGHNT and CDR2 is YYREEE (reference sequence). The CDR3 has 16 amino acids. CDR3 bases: TGTGCCAGCAGCTTGGGTAGAAGCTCCTATAATTCACCCCTCCACTTT. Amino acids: CASSLGRSSYNSPLHF.